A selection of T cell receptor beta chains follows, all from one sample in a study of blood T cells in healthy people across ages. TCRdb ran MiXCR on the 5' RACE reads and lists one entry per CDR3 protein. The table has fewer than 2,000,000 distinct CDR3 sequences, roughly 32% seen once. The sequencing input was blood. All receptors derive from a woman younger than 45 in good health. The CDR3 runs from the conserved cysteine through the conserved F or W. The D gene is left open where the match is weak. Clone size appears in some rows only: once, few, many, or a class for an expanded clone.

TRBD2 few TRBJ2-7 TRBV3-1 TGTGCCAGCAGCCCCCCAGGTGCGGGAGACGACGAGCAGTACTTC CASSPPGAGDDEQYF
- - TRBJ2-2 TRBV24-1 TGTGCCACCAGTGTCCTTCCGGGAACCGGGGAGCTGTTTTTT CATSVLPGTGELFF
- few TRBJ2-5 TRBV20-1 TGCAGTGCTAGGCCGCTAGGGGGGGCGACGGGGGAGCAGTACTTC CSARPLGGATGEQYF
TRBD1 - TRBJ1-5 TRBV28 TGTGCCAGCAGTTTATTTCAGGGGGCGAGTACTAATCAGCCCCAGCATTTT CASSLFQGASTNQPQHF
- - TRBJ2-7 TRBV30 TGTGCCTGGAGTAGGGGGGGCGCAGGAAACGAGCAGTACTTC CAWSRGGAGNEQYF
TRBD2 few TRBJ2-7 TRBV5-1 TGCGCCAGCAGTTCCCCCGGGACTAGCGGGAGCTTCTACGAGCAGTACTTC CASSSPGTSGSFYEQYF
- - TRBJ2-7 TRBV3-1 TGTGCCAGCAGCCATTTCAGCGCCGAGCAGTACTTC CASSHFSAEQYF
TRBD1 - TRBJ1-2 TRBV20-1 TGCAGTGGAAGAGGGACAGACTTCAACTATGGCTACACCTTC CSGRGTDFNYGYTF
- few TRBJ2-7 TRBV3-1 TGTGCCAGTAGTCCAACCGGGATTCCCTACGAGCAGTACTTC CASSPTGIPYEQYF
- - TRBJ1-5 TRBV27 TGTGCCAGCAGTTTAACCTCCCTGCAGCCCCAGCATTTT CASSLTSLQPQHF
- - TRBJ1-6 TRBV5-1 TGCGCCAGCAGCTTGGACTTGGGCGGGAATTCACCCCTCCACTTT CASSLDLGGNSPLHF
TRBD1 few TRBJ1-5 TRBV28 TGTGCCAGCAGTTTAGGGGAGACAGGGCGCAATCAGCCCCAGCATTTT CASSLGETGRNQPQHF
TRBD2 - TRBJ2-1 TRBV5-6 TGTGCCAGCAGTTCCGGGACTATTCCTTTTTATAAGCAGTTCTTC CASSSGTIPFYKQFF
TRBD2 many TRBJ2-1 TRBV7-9 TGTGCCAGCAGCGATAGACTAGCGGGTTACAATGAGCAGTTCTTC CASSDRLAGYNEQFF
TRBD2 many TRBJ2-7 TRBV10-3 TGTGCCATCAGTGACCCGGGGGGGACAAGGACTTTTAGGAGCTCCTACGAGCAGTACTTC CAISDPGGTRTFRSSYEQYF
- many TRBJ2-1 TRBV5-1 TGCGCCAGCAGCCTGGTCGCGCGCAATGAGCAGTTCTTC CASSLVARNEQFF
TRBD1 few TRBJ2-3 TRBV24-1 TGTGCCACCGCCGGGACAGGGGCCACAGATACGCAGTATTTT CATAGTGATDTQYF
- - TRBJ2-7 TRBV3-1 TGTGCCAGCAGCCACGACAGTATCGGCGAGCAGTACTTC CASSHDSIGEQYF
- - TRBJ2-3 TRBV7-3 TGTGCCAGCAGCTTGAGCCCGGGGGATACGCAGTATTTT CASSLSPGDTQYF
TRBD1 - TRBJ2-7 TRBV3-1 TGTGCCAGCAGCCAAGATGACAGGGTGGAATTCGAGCAGTACTTC CASSQDDRVEFEQYF
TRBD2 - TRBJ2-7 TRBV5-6 TGTGCCAGCAGCGCGGGACTAGCGGGAGGTTCCCCCTACTACGAGCAGTACTTC CASSAGLAGGSPYYEQYF
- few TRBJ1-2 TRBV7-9 TGTGCCAGCAGCTTAGAGGGATCTGCTAACTATGGCTACACCTTC CASSLEGSANYGYTF
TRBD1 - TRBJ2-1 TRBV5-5 TGTGCCAGCAGCTTTCGACAGGGCAACAATGAGCAGTTCTTC CASSFRQGNNEQFF
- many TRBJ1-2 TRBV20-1 TGCAGTGCTAGGACAGAGAGCCCAAGGGGCTACACCTTC CSARTESPRGYTF
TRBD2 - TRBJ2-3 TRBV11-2 TGTGCCAGCTTAGTTGCGGGAGTCGCAGATACGCAGTATTTT CASLVAGVADTQYF
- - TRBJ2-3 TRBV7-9 TGTGCCAGCAGCCATCCTGGGGGGAGAGACACAGATACGCAGTATTTT CASSHPGGRDTDTQYF
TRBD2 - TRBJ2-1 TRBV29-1 TGCAGCGTTCTCGCCGGGGCGGGGGGGCATAATAAGCAGTTCTTC CSVLAGAGGHNKQFF
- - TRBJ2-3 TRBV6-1 TGTGCCAGCAGAGGAATGGACACAGATACGCAGTATTTT CASRGMDTDTQYF
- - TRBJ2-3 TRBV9 TGTGCCAGCAGCGTAGGAGACTACACAGATACGCAGTATTTT CASSVGDYTDTQYF
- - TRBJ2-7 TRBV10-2 TGCGCCAGCAGTGAGTCCGACGGGATCTACGAGCAGTACTTC CASSESDGIYEQYF
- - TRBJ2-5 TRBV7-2 TGTGCCAGCAGTCACCACAGGGCTAGCGGATTCCAAGAGACCCAGTACTTC CASSHHRASGFQETQYF
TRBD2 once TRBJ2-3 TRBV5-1 TGCGCCAGCAGTCGTGCTAGCGGGGTTCAAGATACGCAGTATTTT CASSRASGVQDTQYF
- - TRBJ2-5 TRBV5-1 TGCGCCAGCAGCGCGGCCCTCAACAAGGGGGCCCAGTACTTC CASSAALNKGAQYF
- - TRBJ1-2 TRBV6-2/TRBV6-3 TGTGCCAGCAGTGGGTTGGGGCAGAACTATGGCTACACCTTC CASSGLGQNYGYTF
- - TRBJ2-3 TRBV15 TGTGCCACCAGTCCTAATGTCAGGGCAGATACGCAGTATTTT CATSPNVRADTQYF
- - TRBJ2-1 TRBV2 TGTGCCAGCATCGAACAGTTCTTC CASIEQFF
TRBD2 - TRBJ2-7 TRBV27 TGTGCCAGCAGTTTAAAAGCGGGGGAAACCTACGAGCAGTACTTC CASSLKAGETYEQYF
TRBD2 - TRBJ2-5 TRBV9 TGTGCCAGCAGCGTAACACTAGCGGGAGGGACTGGAGAGACCCAGTACTTC CASSVTLAGGTGETQYF
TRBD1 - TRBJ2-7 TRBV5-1 TGCGCCAGCAGCTCGCACCCTTTGGACAGGGGGTTAGACGAGCAGTACTTC CASSSHPLDRGLDEQYF
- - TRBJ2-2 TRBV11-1 TGTGCCAGCAGCTTAATGCTAGCAAGTCCGACCGGGGAGCTGTTTTTT CASSLMLASPTGELFF
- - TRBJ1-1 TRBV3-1 TGTGCCAGTCACCCAGGTGGTGGCAACACTGAAGCTTTCTTT CASHPGGGNTEAFF
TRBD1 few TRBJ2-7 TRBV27 TGTGCCAGCAGTTTGTCCGGGACAGGGGGCCACGAGCAGTACTTC CASSLSGTGGHEQYF
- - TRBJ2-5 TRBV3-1 TGTGTCAGCATTCGGGCAGGGTCGGAAGAGACCCAGTACTTC CVSIRAGSEETQYF
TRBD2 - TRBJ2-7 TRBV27 TGTGCCAGCAGTTTACGCGGGACTAGCGTCTCCTACGAGCAGTACTTC CASSLRGTSVSYEQYF
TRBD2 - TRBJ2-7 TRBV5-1 TGCGCCAGCAGCTTTACCGCGGGGGGATTCGGGTCCTACGAGCAGTACTTC CASSFTAGGFGSYEQYF
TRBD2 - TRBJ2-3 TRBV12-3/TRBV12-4 TGTGCCAGCAGTCGGCGGGGGGGCCTTAGCACAGATGCGCAGTATTTT CASSRRGGLSTDAQYF
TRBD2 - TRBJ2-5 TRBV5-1 TGCGCCAGCCGGGAGGGAGTCCCAGAGACCCAGTACTTC CASREGVPETQYF
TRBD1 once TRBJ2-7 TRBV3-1 TGTGCCAGCAGCCAAGAATCGTTGACAGGGGGGACCTACGAGCAGTACTTC CASSQESLTGGTYEQYF